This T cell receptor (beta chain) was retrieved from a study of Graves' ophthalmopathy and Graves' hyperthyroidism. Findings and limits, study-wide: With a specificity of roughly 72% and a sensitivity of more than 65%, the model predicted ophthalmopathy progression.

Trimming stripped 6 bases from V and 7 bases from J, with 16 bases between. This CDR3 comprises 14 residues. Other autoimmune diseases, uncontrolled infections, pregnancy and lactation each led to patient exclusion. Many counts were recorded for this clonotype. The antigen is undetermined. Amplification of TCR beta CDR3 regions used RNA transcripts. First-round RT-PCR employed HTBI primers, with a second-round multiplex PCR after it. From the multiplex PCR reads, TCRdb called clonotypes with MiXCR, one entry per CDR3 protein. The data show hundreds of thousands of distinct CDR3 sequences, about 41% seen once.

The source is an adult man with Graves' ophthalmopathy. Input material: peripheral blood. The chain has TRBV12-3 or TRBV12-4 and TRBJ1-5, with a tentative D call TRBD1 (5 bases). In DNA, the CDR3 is TGTGCCAGCAGCCCAAGGGACTTCGGGCAGCCCCAGCATTTT. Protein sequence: CASSPRDFGQPQHF.